This TCR beta chain was captured by sequencing in a study of T cell responses to AZD1222 COVID-19 vaccine. Study-wide results and limits: The sample set comprised mostly white British donors with more females, and clonal diversity was possibly underestimated. Two AZD1222 doses significantly raised spike-specific TCR breadth and depth over controls. All repertoire sampling was performed exclusively after the peak T cell response.

Only in-frame clones appear in the TCRdb table, and some are missing; sequencing was by immunoSEQ multiplex PCR. The data hold 150,000 or so clones, with approximately 90% observed a single time. A remark on this clone: Its cognate antigen is unknown.

The V gene lost 4 bases and the J gene lost 0 bases, with 12 bases spanning the gap. The CDR3 covers 15 residues. This sequence originates from an adult who received the AZD1222 COVID-19 vaccine. The chain recombines TRBV23-1 with TRBJ1-1, with D possibly TRBD1 on 5 matching bases. TRBV23-1 is filed as an ORF, its function uncertain. Sequencing was performed on peripheral blood, taken 28 days after the second AZD1222 dose. For the CDR3, the DNA is TGCGCCAGCAGTCTGGGGGATCCCATGAACACTGAAGCTTTCTTT. Protein sequence: CASSLGDPMNTEAFF.